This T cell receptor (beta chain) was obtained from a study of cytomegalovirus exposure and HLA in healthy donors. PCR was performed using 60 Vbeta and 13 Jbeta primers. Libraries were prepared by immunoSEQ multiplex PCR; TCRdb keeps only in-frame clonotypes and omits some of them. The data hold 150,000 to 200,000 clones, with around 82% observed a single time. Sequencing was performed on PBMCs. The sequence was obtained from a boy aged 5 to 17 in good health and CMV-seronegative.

For the CDR3, the DNA is TGTGCCAGCAGTTACCCCGCCGGGGGAGCGGATACGCAGTATTTT. Encoded protein: CASSYPAGGADTQYF. The chain recombines TRBV6-5 with TRBJ2-3, with TRBD2 as a possible D gene (6 bases). V lost 2 bases and J lost 6, with 15 bases in between. The germline V gene has CDR1 MNHEY and CDR2 SVGAGI. The CDR3 length is 15 residues.